This record covers a single T cell receptor (beta chain). The germline gives CDR1 SEHNR, CDR2 FQNEAQ (reference sequence). V was pared by 5 bases and J by 7 bases, with 11 bases of the junction left unmatched. The CDR3 runs 15 residues. The record originates from a study of shared clonotypes between healthy human individuals. Measured with immunoSEQ multiplex PCR; TCRdb has only the in-frame clones, and not every one. Among a few million clones listed, 80% to 95% were seen once. The sequence came from a man between 18 and 29 years old in good health. Some clones in this sample may be carry-over from other donors' samples. The chain joins TRBV7-9 to TRBJ2-7; 10 bases agree with TRBD2. The specimen was naive CD4+ T cells from PBMCs. The subset was: CD45RA+ positively selected. This chain's CDR3 is CASSPKREGPREQYF. CDR3 bases: TGTGCCAGCAGCCCGAAGCGGGAGGGCCCTCGGGAGCAGTACTTC.